What follows are 10 T cell receptor beta chains derived from one specimen sequenced in a study of memory CD4+ T cells and cytomegalovirus serostatus (dated by TCRdb to about 2019). Single viable CD3+CD4+CD8-CD45RO+ cells were sorted as memory CD4+ T cells on a FACSAria II. Receptors were amplified or captured by the immunoSEQ multiplex PCR assay. Here the immuneACCESS table is served through TCRdb, limited to in-frame sequences with V and J called. Missing clones are a known gap in these copies; in checked studies unresolved V genes cover under half, and the rest lacks a known reason. A total of about 62,000 clones appear in this sample, 76% of them only once. Under 6% of the sample goes to the ten largest clones. The sample comprised memory CD4+ T cells from blood. All receptors derive from an adult in good health and CMV-seropositive.

The chain couples TRBV2 to TRBJ2-5; D possibly corresponds to TRBD1 (6 bases). The V and J ends lost 4 bases and 5 bases respectively, with 11 bases between them. The V gene's germline CDR1 is SNHLY and CDR2 FYNNEI. There are 13 residues in the CDR3. Here the CDR3 DNA reads TGTGCCAGCAGTGTTCGACAGGTGGAGACCCAGTACTTC. Amino acids: CASSVRQVETQYF.

The rearrangement uses TRBV6-5 and TRBJ2-7; TRBD2 aligns across 7 bases. CDR1 MNHEY and CDR2 SVGAGI come from the germline V gene. With 6 bases clipped from V and 2 bases from J, the junction kept 4 bases outside the gene matches. The CDR3 totals 13 residues. DNA of the CDR3: TGTGCCAGCAGAGACGGGGGGACCTACGAGCAGTACTTC. As protein: CASRDGGTYEQYF.

This clone was picked up a small number of times. This chain uses TRBV9 with TRBJ1-5, with 8 bases identical to TRBD1. V shed 0 bases, J shed 4 bases, and the junction held 3 bases outside the gene matches. This CDR3 is built from 15 residues. Germline V lookup: CDR1 SGDLS, CDR2 YYNGEE. The CDR3 here is CASSVAGGANQPQHF. The DNA for the CDR3 is TGTGCCAGCAGCGTAGCAGGGGGCGCGAATCAGCCCCAGCATTTT.

The chain links TRBV6-5 to TRBJ1-1; 7 bases align to TRBD1. Germline trimming cut 4 bases from V and 8 bases from J; bases unmatched to any gene: 10. Germline lookup yields CDR1 MNHEY and CDR2 SVGAGI. This CDR3 region has 14 residues. The CDR3 DNA reads TGTGCCAGCAGTTCTCCTACAGGGGCCGGAGAAGCTTTCTTT. Its protein product is CASSSPTGAGEAFF.

The CDR3 sequence: CASSPPTGSNEQFF. The CDR3 bases are TGTGCCAGCTCACCACCTACAGGATCGAATGAGCAGTTCTTC. The chain is built from TRBV18 and TRBJ2-1, with D possibly TRBD1 on 5 matching bases. V was clipped by 0 bases and J by 7 bases, with 10 bases between them. Per germline, CDR1 KGHSH and CDR2 LQKENI. CDR3 length equals 14 residues.

The chain is built from TRBV10-2 and TRBJ2-5, with 7 bases aligning to TRBD2. The CDR3 runs 14 residues. Germline V gene sequence: CDR1 WSHSY, CDR2 SAAADI. Trimming took 3 bases from V and 7 from J; bases not matched to a gene: 8. CDR3 amino acids: CASSEAGTRWTQYF. In DNA form, the CDR3 reads TGCGCCAGCAGTGAAGCGGGGACGAGATGGACCCAGTACTTC.

The chain carries TRBV19 and TRBJ2-7, with 8 bases identical to TRBD1. From germline, CDR1 is LNHDA and CDR2 SQIVND (reference sequence). This CDR3 is 16 amino acids long. V gave up 2 bases and J gave up 3 bases; unmatched junction bases: 9. The CDR3 DNA is TGTGCCAGTAGTATATCCGGGACAGGCCCCCGCTACGAGCAGTACTTC. Its translation is CASSISGTGPRYEQYF.

The rearrangement joins TRBV2 to TRBJ1-4; 7 bases line up with TRBD1. The V segment lost 8 bases and the J segment 7 bases; nucleotides outside the gene matches: 13. The CDR3 is 15 amino acids. Germline V gene lookup returns CDR1 SNHLY and CDR2 FYNNEI. CDR3 residues: CASLPDRVAIEKLFF. CDR3 DNA: TGTGCCAGCCTCCCCGACAGGGTTGCCATTGAAAAACTGTTTTTT.

This clone was recorded only once. This chain uses TRBV10-3 with TRBJ1-4; TRBD1 matches 7 bases. CDR3 length equals 12 residues. Per the germline V gene, CDR1 is ENHRY and CDR2 is SYGVKD. Unmatched junction bases numbered 9, after V lost 8 bases and J lost 12 bases. CDR3 sequence: CAISDQGDELFF. DNA for the CDR3: TGTGCCATCTCAGACCAGGGGGACGAACTGTTTTTT.

The gene calls are TRBV7-3 and TRBJ2-1, with unresolved D. Germline V gene sequence: CDR1 SGHTA, CDR2 FQGTGA. Deletions cut 3 bases from V and 2 bases from J, with 11 bases between. The CDR3 covers 15 residues. DNA for the CDR3: TGTGCCAGCAGCTTTCGTGGAGACCCCTACAATGAGCAGTTCTTC. Amino acids: CASSFRGDPYNEQFF. The variable domain in full, completed from reference TRBV7-3 and TRBJ2-1, reads GAGVSQTPSNKVTEKGKYVELRCDPISGHTALYWYRQSLGQGPEFLIYFQGTGAADDSGLPNDRFFAVRPEGSVSTLKIQRTERGDSAVYLCASSFRGDPYNEQFFGPGTRLTVL.